This T cell receptor (beta chain) came from a study of blood T cell repertoires in COVID-19. Followed longitudinally, the Seattle patients had been enrolled during active infection. TCRdb's copy holds only in-frame clones and misses some; the assay was immunoSEQ multiplex PCR. Counted here are 250,000 to 300,000 clones, 75% to 90% occurring once; the ten biggest clones make up around 13%. Germline CDR1 LNHDA, CDR2 SQIVND (reference sequence). This CDR3 is 14 amino acids long. Trimming took 4 bases from V and 2 from J, leaving 12 bases between them. Sequenced input: peripheral blood. This receptor was taken from a woman in her 70s with COVID-19, enrolled during active disease. The chain couples TRBV19 to TRBJ2-7, with D maybe TRBD2 (6 bases). The CDR3 coding sequence is TGTGCCAGTAGTAACCGGGAGCAGACCTACGAGCAGTACTTC. Encoded protein: CASSNREQTYEQYF.